This record covers a single T cell receptor beta chain. Its antigen is currently unknown. Assay used: immunoSEQ multiplex PCR; TCRdb lists only in-frame clones, some missing. The sample yields roughly 67,000 clones, 80% to 90% seen once. This record belongs to a study of neoadjuvant anti-PD-1 for oral cavity cancer. General observations from the study: After neoadjuvant nivolumab, PBMC T cell clonality was significantly higher in non-responders than responders.

V was shortened by 5 bases and J by 8 bases, with 18 bases between the two germline ends. CDR3 size: 15 residues. Germline lookup yields CDR1 SEHNR and CDR2 FQNEAQ (reference sequence). This receptor was taken from a person aged 35 to 85 with oral cavity squamous cell carcinoma. The material sequenced was PBMCs, taken before nivolumab (anti-PD-1) treatment. V and J are TRBV7-9 and TRBJ1-4; D is unclear. The CDR3 coding sequence is TGTGCCAGCAGCACCTCCCCGGGGAATGGGGAAAAACTGTTTTTT. It yields the protein CASSTSPGNGEKLFF.